The source of this T cell receptor beta chain is a study of cytomegalovirus exposure and HLA in healthy donors. Findings of the study overall: It was reportedly the case that the classifier diagnosed cytomegalovirus status with high specificity and sensitivity. Rarity held for most TCR sequences, but there were some public TCRs that occurred in many donors. The tendency of first-cohort TCR clusters to co-occur in the 95 to 150 validation repertoires was the finding of a later analysis.

Donors came from a validation cohort of approximately 110 subjects, distinct from the first 666-subject cohort. Remarks on this clone: Its antigen remains unidentified.

Data came from immunoSEQ multiplex PCR; TCRdb stores just in-frame clones and leaves some out. This table has 150,000 or so clones, about 90% appearing once. V gave up 3 bases and J gave up 9 bases, with 15 bases separating them. Germline-derived CDR1 and CDR2 are SNHLY and FYNNEI. The CDR3 runs 14 residues. Sequenced material: PBMCs. The chain carries TRBV2 and TRBJ1-5, with D hard to call. The sequence was collected from a woman aged 30 to 39 in good health and CMV-seropositive. The CDR3 region is CASSDVTRTGPQHF. The CDR3 DNA sequence: TGTGCCAGCAGTGATGTCACCCGCACGGGGCCCCAGCATTTT.